Described below is a single T cell receptor (beta chain) sequence and its context. Its cognate antigen has yet to be identified. Within one base of it there is no much larger clone, and no base qualities were kept. This entry comes from a study of blood T cell repertoires in COVID-19 (TCRdb year 2020). Notes on the research overall: Collaborator samples came from the United States, Italy and Spain and covered acute and convalescent phases of COVID-19. The repertoires were released in a freely available public database meant as a resource for research on the immune response to SARS-CoV-2. The dataset comprised deeply sampled blood TCRbeta repertoires from subjects exposed to, actively infected with, or recovered from COVID-19. Where HLA class I and class II types were available, the types were taken from metadata supplied by the sample provider, not from assay-based typing. The material from the prospective study consisted of cDNA or gDNA derived from T cells, B-cell-depleted T cells, or PBMCs. Samples came from the ongoing ImmuneRACE study (first 160 participants) plus 1,254 subjects from 6 global collaborators. Nearly every sample came with metadata listing a de-identified subject ID, COVID-19 status, age in years and sex.

TCRbeta CDR3 regions were amplified from genomic DNA by means of the immunoSEQ Assay, a bias-controlled multiplex PCR. The source study handled its data this way. Within the assay, amplification of reference gene primers was used to estimate how many nucleated cells each sample contained. To quantify the absolute abundance of each unique TCRbeta CDR3 rearrangement, sequence reads were collapsed and filtered. For each sample, productive Simpson clonality was calculated by taking the square root of Simpson's diversity index across productive rearrangements. This is the immuneACCESS table as TCRdb keeps it, with only in-frame sequences that have V and J called. A part of the clones is gone; compared with another copy, unresolved V genes explain less than half, and the rest is unexplained. The V and J calls and clone size come from that table; D and trimming were worked out from the DNA. The sample table lists around 300,000 clones, roughly 85% of them with a count of one. About 7% of the sample is in the top ten clones.

Results the study describes overall, beyond this receptor: How much clinical and demographic metadata was included differed by source and by participant, and the metadata was provided uncurated.

The collaborating institutions used their own protocols to collect whole blood in K2EDTA tubes. For TCRbeta analysis, collaborator samples were shipped as frozen whole blood, as isolated PBMCs, or as DNA extracted from either sample type. This clonotype was sampled from a human donor in a cohort sampled during active COVID-19. Sequencing was performed on peripheral blood.

The DNA sequence reads TGTGCCAGCATTAAACTAGGGCAGAATGAGCAGTTCTTC. It codes for CASIKLGQNEQFF. The V gene is TRBV6-5 and the J gene is TRBJ2-1; a weak D assignment points to TRBD2 (5 bases agree). V is reduced by 7 bases and J by 7 bases, leaving a spacing of 14 bases between them. The CDR1 and CDR2 encoded by the germline V gene are MNHEY and SVGAGI. CDR3 length: 13 amino acids, cysteine to phenylalanine. Here the CDR3 DNA is all that survives: 39 bases in frame from base 1.